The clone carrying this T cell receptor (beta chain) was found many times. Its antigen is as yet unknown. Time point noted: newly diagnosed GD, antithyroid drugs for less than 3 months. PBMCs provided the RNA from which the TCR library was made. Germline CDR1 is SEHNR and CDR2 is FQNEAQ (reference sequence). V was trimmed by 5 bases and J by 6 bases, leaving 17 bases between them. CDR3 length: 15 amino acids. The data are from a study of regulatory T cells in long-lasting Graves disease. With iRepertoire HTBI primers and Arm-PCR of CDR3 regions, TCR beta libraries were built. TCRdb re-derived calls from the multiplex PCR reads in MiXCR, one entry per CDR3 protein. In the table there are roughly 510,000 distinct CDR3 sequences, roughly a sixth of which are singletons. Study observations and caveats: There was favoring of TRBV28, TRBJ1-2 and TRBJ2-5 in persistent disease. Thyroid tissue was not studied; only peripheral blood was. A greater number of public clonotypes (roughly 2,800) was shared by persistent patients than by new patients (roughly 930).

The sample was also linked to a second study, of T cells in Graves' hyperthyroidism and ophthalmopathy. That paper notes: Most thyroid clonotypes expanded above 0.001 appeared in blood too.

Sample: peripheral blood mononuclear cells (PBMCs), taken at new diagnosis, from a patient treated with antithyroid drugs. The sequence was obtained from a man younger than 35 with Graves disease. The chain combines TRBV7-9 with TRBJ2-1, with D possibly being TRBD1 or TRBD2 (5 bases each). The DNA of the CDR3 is TGTGCCAGCAGCCCACCGGGGTCGAGGGGCAATGAGCAGTTCTTC. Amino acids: CASSPPGSRGNEQFF.